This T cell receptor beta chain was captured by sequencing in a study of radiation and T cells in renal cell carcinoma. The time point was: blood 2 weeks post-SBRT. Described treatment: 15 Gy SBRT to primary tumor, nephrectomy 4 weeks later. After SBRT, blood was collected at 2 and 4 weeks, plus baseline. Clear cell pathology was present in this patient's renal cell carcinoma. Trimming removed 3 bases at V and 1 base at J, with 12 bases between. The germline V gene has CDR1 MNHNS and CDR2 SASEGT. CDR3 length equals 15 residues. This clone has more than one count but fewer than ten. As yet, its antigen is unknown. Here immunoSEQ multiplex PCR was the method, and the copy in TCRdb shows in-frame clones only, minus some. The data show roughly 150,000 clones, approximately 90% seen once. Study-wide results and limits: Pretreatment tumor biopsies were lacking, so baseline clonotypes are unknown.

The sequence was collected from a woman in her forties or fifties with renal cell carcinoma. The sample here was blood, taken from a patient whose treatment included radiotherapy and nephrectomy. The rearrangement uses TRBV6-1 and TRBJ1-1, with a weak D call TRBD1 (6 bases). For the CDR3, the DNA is TGTGCCAGCAGTGAGCAGACAGGCCGGAACACTGAAGCTTTCTTT. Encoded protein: CASSEQTGRNTEAFF.